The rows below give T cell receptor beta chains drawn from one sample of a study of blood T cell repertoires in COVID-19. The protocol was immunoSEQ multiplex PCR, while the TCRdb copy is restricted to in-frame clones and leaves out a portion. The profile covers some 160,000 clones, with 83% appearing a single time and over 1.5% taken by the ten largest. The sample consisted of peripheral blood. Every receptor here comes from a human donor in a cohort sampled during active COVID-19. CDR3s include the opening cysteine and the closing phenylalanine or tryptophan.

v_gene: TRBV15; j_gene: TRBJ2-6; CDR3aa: CATSRDGSSGANVLTF
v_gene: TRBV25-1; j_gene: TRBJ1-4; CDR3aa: CASSVYEKLFF
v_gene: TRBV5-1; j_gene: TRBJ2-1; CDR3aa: CASRLGGRNEQFF
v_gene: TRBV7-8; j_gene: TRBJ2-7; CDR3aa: CASSSAYEQYF
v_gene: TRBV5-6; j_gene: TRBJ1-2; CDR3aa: CASSPGAYGYTF
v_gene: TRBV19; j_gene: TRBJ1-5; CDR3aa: CASSIDLEKPQHF
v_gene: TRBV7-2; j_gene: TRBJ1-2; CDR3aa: CASSSPPPMTGGRGYTF
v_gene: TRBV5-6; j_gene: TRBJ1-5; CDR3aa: CASSFAGNGNQPQHF
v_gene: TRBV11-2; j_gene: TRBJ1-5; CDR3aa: CASSSTGNQPQHF
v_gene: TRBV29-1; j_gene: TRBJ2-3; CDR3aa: CSAGQGSTDTQYF
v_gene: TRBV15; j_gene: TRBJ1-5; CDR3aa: CATSRDRGLGSPQHF
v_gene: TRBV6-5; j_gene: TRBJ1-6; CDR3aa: CASSYDRVRSPLHF
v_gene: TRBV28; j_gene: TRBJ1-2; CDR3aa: CASRILGTVNYGYTF
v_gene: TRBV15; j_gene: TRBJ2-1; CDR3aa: CATSKTGLDEQFF
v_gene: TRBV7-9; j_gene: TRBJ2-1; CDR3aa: CASSLVQGMYNEQFF
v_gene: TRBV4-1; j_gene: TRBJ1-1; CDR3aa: CASSQPEGTEAFF
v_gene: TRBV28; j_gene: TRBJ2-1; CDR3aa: CASSPWVGGSYNEQFF
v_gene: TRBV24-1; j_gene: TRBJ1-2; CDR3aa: CATSDWDRDYGYTF
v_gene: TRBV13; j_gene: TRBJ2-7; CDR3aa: CASSLSGGAYEQYF
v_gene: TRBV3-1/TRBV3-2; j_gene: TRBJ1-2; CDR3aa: CASSQGQVGYTF
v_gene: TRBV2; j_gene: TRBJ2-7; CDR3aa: CASTYGLAGAHEQYF
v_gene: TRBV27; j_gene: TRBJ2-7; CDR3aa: CASSLMGQGYEQYF
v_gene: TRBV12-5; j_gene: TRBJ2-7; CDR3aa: CASGLVPHSYEQYF
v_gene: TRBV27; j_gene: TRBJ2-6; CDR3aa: CASKSVPGANVLTF
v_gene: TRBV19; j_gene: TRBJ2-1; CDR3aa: CASSLGDRVADEQFF
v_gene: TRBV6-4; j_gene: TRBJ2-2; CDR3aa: CASSPGQGNTGELFF
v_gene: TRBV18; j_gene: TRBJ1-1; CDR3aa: CASSPELNTEAFF
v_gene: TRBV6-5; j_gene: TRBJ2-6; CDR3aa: CATSGGANVLTF
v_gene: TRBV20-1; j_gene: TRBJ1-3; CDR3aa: CSAPFGNTIYF
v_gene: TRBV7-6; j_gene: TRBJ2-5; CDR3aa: CASSLARGQGARETQYF
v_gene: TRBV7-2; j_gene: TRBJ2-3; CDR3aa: CASRQIPRGLSTDTQYF
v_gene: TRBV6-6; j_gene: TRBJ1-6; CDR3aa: CASTRQGSSPLHF
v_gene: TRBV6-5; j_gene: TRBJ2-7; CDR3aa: CASSYSTLAVEQYF
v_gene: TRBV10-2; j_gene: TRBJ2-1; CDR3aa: CASTYDRGNEQFF
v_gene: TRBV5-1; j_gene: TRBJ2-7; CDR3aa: CASSFNRDYEQYF
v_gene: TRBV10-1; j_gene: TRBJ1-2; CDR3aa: CARRTDANYGYTF
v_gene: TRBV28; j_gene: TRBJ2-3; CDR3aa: CASRLNTDTQYF
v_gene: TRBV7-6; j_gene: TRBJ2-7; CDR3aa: CASSPLAGPYEQYF
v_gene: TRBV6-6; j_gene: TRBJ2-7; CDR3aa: CASRLVPKFSYEQYF
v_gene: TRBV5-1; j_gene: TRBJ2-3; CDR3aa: CASSLASGGTDTQYF